Presented here are 30 T cell receptor beta chains from one specimen sequenced in a study of T cell responses to AZD1222 COVID-19 vaccine. Data came from immunoSEQ multiplex PCR; TCRdb stores just in-frame clones and leaves some out. This table has 100,000 or so clones, roughly 82% appearing once. Sequenced here: peripheral blood, sampled on day 0 of AZD1222 vaccination. These receptor sequences come from an adult in good health.

The CDR3 region has the DNA TGTGCCAGCAGCTATACAGAGGTGAGGGGCACTGAAGCTTTCTTT. Translated, it gives CASSYTEVRGTEAFF. The gene calls are TRBV13 and TRBJ1-1; possibly TRBD1 for D (5 bases). Germline CDR1 is PRHDT and CDR2 is FYEKMQ (reference sequence). V lost 4 bases and J 4 bases, leaving 16 bases between the germline ends. This CDR3 has 15 amino acids.

This chain uses TRBV20-1 with TRBJ2-5; D uncertain. Germline assignment: CDR1 DFQATT and CDR2 SNEGSKA (reference sequence). The CDR3 is 10 residues long. Trimming shortened V by 1 base and J by 4 bases, and 1 base separated the two germline ends. The chain's CDR3 is CSARAETQYF. In DNA form, the CDR3 reads TGCAGTGCTAGAGCAGAGACCCAGTACTTC.

The chain links TRBV5-1 to TRBJ2-5; D remains ambiguous. This CDR3 is built from 11 residues. Germline assignment: CDR1 SGHRS and CDR2 YFSETQ. Trimming stripped 4 bases from V and 2 bases from J, with 3 bases between. The CDR3 DNA sequence: TGCGCCAGCAGCCAACAAGAGACCCAGTACTTC. Its protein is CASSQQETQYF.

The chain is built from TRBV4-3 and TRBJ2-7, with TRBD2 matching over 10 bases. J gave up 4 bases and V 4 bases, and 4 bases lay outside the gene matches. This CDR3 is 14 amino acids long. The V gene's germline CDR1 is LGHNA and CDR2 YSLEER. CDR3 sequence: CASSLSGGTYEQYF. The CDR3 coding sequence is TGCGCCAGCAGCCTTAGCGGGGGGACGTACGAGCAGTACTTC.

This chain connects TRBV6-2 or TRBV6-3 to TRBJ2-1; the D is unclear. This CDR3 region has 15 residues. The germline V and J ends were trimmed by 2 bases and 13 bases, with 21 bases remaining between them. Germline V gene sequence: CDR1 MNHEY, CDR2 SVGEGT. CDR3: CASSYDVVRSAYQFF. CDR3 DNA: TGTGCCAGCAGTTACGATGTAGTCCGTTCGGCCTACCAGTTCTTC.

This chain joins TRBV5-1 and TRBJ2-7, with 10 bases fitting TRBD2. Germline CDR1 reads SGHRS; CDR2 reads YFSETQ. V trimming: 1 base; J trimming: 0 bases; junction bases outside the gene matches: 1. The CDR3 extends over 15 amino acids. The CDR3: CASSLQRGGSYEQYF. The DNA for the CDR3 is TGCGCCAGCAGCTTGCAGCGGGGGGGCTCCTACGAGCAGTACTTC.

V usage is TRBV5-1 and J usage is TRBJ2-2, with D perhaps being TRBD1 or TRBD2 (5 bases each). The CDR3 totals 15 residues. The germline V gene encodes CDR1 SGHRS and CDR2 YFSETQ. The V gene lost 7 bases and the J gene lost 0 bases, with 13 bases spanning the gap. CDR3 nucleotide sequence: TGCGCCAGCTGGGACCTCAGGCCGAACACCGGGGAGCTGTTTTTT. Protein product: CASWDLRPNTGELFF.

This clone was recorded a few times. In nucleotides, the CDR3 is TGTGCCAGCAGTCCAAGGGGGAATCAGCCCCAGCATTTT. The encoded protein is CASSPRGNQPQHF. The chain carries TRBV6-2 or TRBV6-3 and TRBJ1-5; D is perhaps TRBD1 (6 bases). In germline, CDR1 is MNHEY, CDR2 SVGEGT. Deletions cut 5 bases from V and 4 bases from J, with 9 bases between. The length of the CDR3 is 13 residues.

This clone was detected only once. The CDR3 DNA is TGTGCCAGCAACCGTTACAGGGATTTTAATGAAAAACTGTTTTTT. Amino acids: CASNRYRDFNEKLFF. The V call is TRBV2, the J call TRBJ1-4; D possibly corresponds to TRBD1 (6 bases). V lost 7 bases and J 4 bases, leaving 16 bases between the germline ends. This CDR3 has 15 residues. Germline assignment: CDR1 SNHLY and CDR2 FYNNEI.

Here the CDR3 reads CASSPGHLVYEQYF. The CDR3 coding sequence is TGTGCCAGCAGCCCAGGGCATTTGGTTTACGAGCAGTACTTC. V is TRBV27 and J is TRBJ2-7, with TRBD1 as a possible D gene (5 bases). The CDR3 length is 14 residues. With 6 bases removed from V and 4 bases from J, the gap between germline ends came to 16 bases. CDR1 and CDR2 (germline): MNHEY, SMNVEV (reference sequence).

This clone appeared a few times. The rearrangement joins TRBV20-1 to TRBJ1-1; TRBD1 is a possible D gene (5 bases). The V gene lost 3 bases and the J gene lost 11 bases, with 13 bases spanning the gap. The germline V gene has CDR1 DFQATT and CDR2 SNEGSKA (reference sequence). This CDR3 is built from 11 residues. The chain's CDR3 is CSASKPGTAFF. In DNA form, the CDR3 reads TGCAGTGCTAGTAAGCCGGGGACGGCTTTCTTT.

This chain connects TRBV7-9 to TRBJ2-3, with 8 bases that match TRBD1. With 5 bases clipped from V and 0 bases from J, the junction kept 4 bases outside the gene matches. The CDR3 runs 15 residues. Germline assignment: CDR1 SEHNR and CDR2 FQNEAQ (reference sequence). This CDR3 reads CASSGTGLSTDTQYF. DNA of the CDR3: TGTGCCAGCAGCGGGACAGGACTGAGCACAGATACGCAGTATTTT.

The chain carries TRBV5-1 and TRBJ2-3, with a possible D match to TRBD1 (6 bases). V lost 5 bases to trimming and J lost 4 bases, with 14 bases between them. The CDR3 spans 14 residues. Germline V gene lookup returns CDR1 SGHRS and CDR2 YFSETQ. Written as DNA, the CDR3 is TGCGCCAGCAGGCAGGGGACAACGGCAGATACGCAGTATTTT. The encoded protein is CASRQGTTADTQYF.

The rearrangement links TRBV27 to TRBJ2-6; maybe TRBD1 (6 bases). Per germline, CDR1 MNHEY and CDR2 SMNVEV (reference sequence). V gave up 6 bases and J gave up 4 bases, with 16 bases separating them. The CDR3 contains 16 residues. The CDR3 reads CASSRLRGGGANVLTF. For the CDR3, the DNA is TGTGCCAGCAGCCGACTCAGGGGCGGAGGGGCCAACGTCCTGACTTTC. Together with reference TRBV27 and TRBJ2-6, the CDR3 gives the full variable domain: EAQVTQNPRYLITVTGKKLTVTCSQNMNHEYMSWYRQDPGLGLRQIYYSMNVEVTDKGDVPEGYKVSRKEKRNFPLILESPSPNQTSLYFCASSRLRGGGANVLTFGAGSRLTVL.

The chain couples TRBV3-1 (or the pseudogene TRBV3-2) to TRBJ2-1; D possibly corresponds to TRBD2 (5 bases). From germline, CDR1 is LGHDT and CDR2 YNNKEL (reference sequence). The CDR3 totals 16 residues. Trimming cost V 4 bases and J 1 base, with 14 bases left between them. CDR3 region: CASSPNRGRSYNEQFF. For the CDR3, the DNA is TGTGCCAGCAGCCCCAACCGGGGTCGATCCTACAATGAGCAGTTCTTC.

V gene TRBV24-1 combines with J gene TRBJ2-2, with D possibly matching TRBD2 (7 bases). Germline V gene sequence: CDR1 KGHDR, CDR2 SFDVKD. Trimming shortened V by 3 bases and J by 3 bases, and 13 bases separated the two germline ends. The CDR3 consists of 16 residues. The DNA of the CDR3 is TGTGCCACCAGTGATCTCGGGGGGCCTTACACCGGGGAGCTGTTTTTT. Protein: CATSDLGGPYTGELFF.

The V call is TRBV5-1, the J call TRBJ2-3, with 12 bases fitting TRBD2. The V segment lost 3 bases and the J segment 4 bases; nucleotides outside the gene matches: 6. The CDR3 contains 16 residues. The germline V gene encodes CDR1 SGHRS and CDR2 YFSETQ. As DNA, the CDR3 is TGCGCCAGCAGCTCAGGACTAGCGGGGACGGCAGATACGCAGTATTTT. Protein sequence: CASSSGLAGTADTQYF. The variable domain in full, with the rest retrieved from reference TRBV5-1 and TRBJ2-3, is KAGVTQTPRYLIKTRGQQVTLSCSPISGHRSVSWYQQTPGQGLQFLFEYFSETQRNKGNFPGRFSGRQFSNSRSEMNVSTLELGDSALYLCASSSGLAGTADTQYFGPGTRLTVL.

The chain uses TRBV5-1 and TRBJ2-2; 9 bases are a match to TRBD1. Germline loops: CDR1 SGHRS, CDR2 YFSETQ. The CDR3 is 18 residues long. The junction had 14 bases not matched to a gene; V was cut back by 5 bases and J by 3 bases. CDR3 in amino acids: CASRIFGGGQGDTGELFF. The CDR3 nucleotides are TGCGCCAGCAGGATATTTGGAGGGGGACAGGGCGACACCGGGGAGCTGTTTTTT.

The rearrangement uses TRBV10-3 and TRBJ1-2; tentative D call: TRBD1 (6 bases). The CDR3 consists of 13 residues. Germline CDR1 ENHRY, CDR2 SYGVKD. V gave up 5 bases and J gave up 3 bases, with 10 bases separating them. The CDR3 DNA reads TGTGCCATCAGTACGGACAGAGACTATGGCTACACCTTC. Amino acids: CAISTDRDYGYTF.

The rearrangement uses TRBV6-5 and TRBJ2-3; TRBD1 or TRBD2 may be the D gene (5 bases each). The CDR3 runs 13 residues. V was clipped by 6 bases and J by 6 bases, with 13 bases between them. Germline V gene lookup returns CDR1 MNHEY and CDR2 SVGAGI. The CDR3 DNA reads as TGTGCCAGCAGACGAACCTGGGGGGATACGCAGTATTTT. Its protein product is CASRRTWGDTQYF.

The gene calls are TRBV10-3 and TRBJ2-3; tentative D call: TRBD2 (5 bases). Trimming pared 11 bases from V and 4 bases from J, leaving 16 bases between. This CDR3 region has 13 residues. Germline V CDR1 and CDR2: ENHRY, SYGVKD. The CDR3 here is CAARGPSPDTQYF. DNA of the CDR3: TGTGCCGCCCGAGGGCCTAGTCCAGATACGCAGTATTTT.

This sequence joins TRBV19 and TRBJ2-2; D might be TRBD1 or TRBD2, each matching 5 bases. CDR1 and CDR2 (germline): LNHDA, SQIVND (reference sequence). CDR3 length equals 15 residues. Trimming stripped 11 bases from V and 3 bases from J, with 19 bases between. As DNA, the CDR3 is TGTGCCTGTCGGGGTGGGGCGCAGGACACCGGGGAGCTGTTTTTT. Translated: CACRGGAQDTGELFF.

The J gene is TRBJ2-5, the V gene TRBV24-1; 12 nucleotides align to TRBD2. The germline V gene encodes CDR1 KGHDR and CDR2 SFDVKD. This CDR3 has 16 amino acids. The V and J ends lost 3 bases and 2 bases, in that order; junction bases with no gene match: 3. The CDR3 DNA sequence: TGTGCCACCAGTGATCCGACTAGCGGGGGACAAGAGACCCAGTACTTC. Its translation: CATSDPTSGGQETQYF.

J is TRBJ2-5 and V is TRBV4-2, with 7 positions matching TRBD1. From germline, CDR1 is LGHNA and CDR2 YNFKEQ. J gave up 2 bases and V 0 bases, and 0 bases lay outside the gene matches. The CDR3 is made up of 14 amino acids. CDR3 coding DNA: TGTGCCAGCAGCCAAGAGGGACAGCAAGAGACCCAGTACTTC. As protein: CASSQEGQQETQYF.

The rearrangement uses TRBV7-9 and TRBJ1-2; D is ambiguous. Germline V lookup: CDR1 SEHNR, CDR2 FQNEAQ (reference sequence). The V gene lost 1 base and the J gene lost 2 bases, with 8 bases spanning the gap. The CDR3 contains 14 residues. The CDR3 region is CASSLGPQNYGYTF. The CDR3 bases are TGTGCCAGCAGCTTAGGCCCGCAAAACTATGGCTACACCTTC. The full variable domain, in which reference TRBV7-9 and TRBJ1-2 provide the parts outside the CDR3, is DTGVSQNPRHKITKRGQNVTFRCDPISEHNRLYWYRQTLGQGPEFLTYFQNEAQLEKSRLLSDRFSAERPKGSFSTLEIQRTEQGDSAMYLCASSLGPQNYGYTFGSGTRLTVV.

The rearrangement joins TRBV5-6 to TRBJ2-7, with D perhaps being TRBD1 or TRBD2 (5 bases each). The V end was cut by 4 bases, the J end by 0 bases, with 11 bases between. The CDR3 loop spans 14 amino acids. Germline-derived CDR1 and CDR2 are SGHDT and YYEEEE. Written as DNA, the CDR3 is TGTGCCAGCAGCCAATTGGGGACCTCCTACGAGCAGTACTTC. Its protein product is CASSQLGTSYEQYF.

The chain recombines TRBV19 with TRBJ2-1; D might be TRBD1 (6 bases). V lost 5 bases to trimming and J lost 4 bases, with 9 bases between them. CDR1 is LNHDA and CDR2 is SQIVND in the germline V gene (reference sequence). CDR3 size: 13 residues. In DNA, the CDR3 is TGTGCCAGTAGTTCTACAGGGTACAATGAGCAGTTCTTC. Translation: CASSSTGYNEQFF.

CDR3 sequence (DNA): TGCGCCAGCAGCTTGGCGGCCAGCTCGTTGGGAGAGCAGTACTTC. It codes for CASSLAASSLGEQYF. The J gene is TRBJ2-7, the V gene TRBV5-1; D is ambiguous. This CDR3 region has 15 residues. V lost 0 bases, J lost 7 bases, and 17 bases lay in between. Germline-derived CDR1 and CDR2 are SGHRS and YFSETQ.

The V call is TRBV9, the J call TRBJ1-6; tentatively, D is TRBD1 (5 bases). The CDR3 sequence is 16 residues long. Trimming removed 0 bases from V and 1 base from J, with 8 bases in between. Germline V lookup: CDR1 SGDLS, CDR2 YYNGEE. The CDR3 region is CASSVEWGSYNSPLHF. In nucleotides, the CDR3 is TGTGCCAGCAGCGTAGAGTGGGGGTCCTATAATTCACCCCTCCACTTT.

This clone was seen just once. This chain links TRBV7-9 with TRBJ2-7; possibly TRBD1 for D (5 bases). This CDR3 region has 15 residues. Trimming removed 7 bases at V and 2 bases at J, with 18 bases between. Germline CDR1 and CDR2: SEHNR and FQNEAQ (reference sequence). This CDR3 reads CASTPPTESPYEQYF. The CDR3 DNA is TGTGCCAGCACTCCCCCGACAGAGTCCCCCTACGAGCAGTACTTC.